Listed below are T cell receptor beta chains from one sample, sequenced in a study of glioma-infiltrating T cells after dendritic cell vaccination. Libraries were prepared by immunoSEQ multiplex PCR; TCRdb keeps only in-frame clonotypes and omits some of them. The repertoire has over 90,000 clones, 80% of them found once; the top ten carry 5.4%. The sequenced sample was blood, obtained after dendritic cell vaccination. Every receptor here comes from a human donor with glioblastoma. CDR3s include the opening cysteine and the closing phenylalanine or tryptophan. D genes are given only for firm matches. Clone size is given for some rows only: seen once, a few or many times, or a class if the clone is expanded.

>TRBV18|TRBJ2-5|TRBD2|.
TGTGCCAGCTCACCATCTTTAGGACTAGCGGGAGAAGAGACCCAGTACTTC
CASSPSLGLAGEETQYF
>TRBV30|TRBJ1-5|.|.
TGTGCCTGGAGTGTACCAGGGAGGACCAATCAGCCCCAGCATTTT
CAWSVPGRTNQPQHF
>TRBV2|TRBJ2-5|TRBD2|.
TGTGCCAGCAGTGGACTAGCGGAGAGAACCCAGTACTTC
CASSGLAERTQYF
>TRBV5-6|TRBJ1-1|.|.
TGTGCCAGCAGCTTTCGGCAGCGGGTTGTCGCTTTCTTT
CASSFRQRVVAFF
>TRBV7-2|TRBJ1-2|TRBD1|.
TGTGCCAGCAGATATCCGGGACAGGGGGCTTATGGCTACACCTTC
CASRYPGQGAYGYTF
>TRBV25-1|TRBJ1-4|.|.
TGTGCCAGCAGTGATCCTGGCAGGGTAGAAGAAAAACTGTTTTTT
CASSDPGRVEEKLFF
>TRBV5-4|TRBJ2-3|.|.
TGTGCCAGCAGCTTGGTGGGGGCCGTCACAGATACGCAGTATTTT
CASSLVGAVTDTQYF
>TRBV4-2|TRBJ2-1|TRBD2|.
TGTGCCAGCAGCCTTGGACTTAGCGGGGGGTACTACAATGAGCAGTTCTTC
CASSLGLSGGYYNEQFF
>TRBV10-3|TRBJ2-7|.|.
TGTGCCATCGGTGGAGGGGGACAGATCTACGAGCAGTACTTC
CAIGGGGQIYEQYF
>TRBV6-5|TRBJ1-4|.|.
TGTGCCAGCCGAACAGGGACCCGGGGAGAAAAACTGTTTTTT
CASRTGTRGEKLFF
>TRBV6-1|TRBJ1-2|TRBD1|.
TGTGCCAGCAGTTTTGACCCCAAGGGGGCCTATGGCTACACCTTC
CASSFDPKGAYGYTF
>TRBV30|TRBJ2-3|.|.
TGTGCCTGGAGTGGATGGCGGGGCTACACAGATACGCAGTATTTT
CAWSGWRGYTDTQYF
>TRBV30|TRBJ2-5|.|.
TGTGCCTGGAGTGTACAGGGAGCAGAGACCCAGTACTTC
CAWSVQGAETQYF
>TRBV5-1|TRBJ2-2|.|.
TGCGCCAGCAGCCTCGCCCCTAGCACCGGGGAGCTGTTTTTT
CASSLAPSTGELFF
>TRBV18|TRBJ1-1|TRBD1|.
TGTGCCAGCTCACCAACCGGGACAGGGGGCAACACTGAAGCTTTCTTT
CASSPTGTGGNTEAFF
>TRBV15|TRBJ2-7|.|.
TGTGCCACCAGCAGAGGGCAGGGGCGAAACTACGAGCAGTACTTC
CATSRGQGRNYEQYF
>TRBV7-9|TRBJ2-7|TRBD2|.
TGTGCCAGCAGCTTAGCTCAGACTAGCGGGAGCTCCTACGAGCAGTACTTC
CASSLAQTSGSSYEQYF
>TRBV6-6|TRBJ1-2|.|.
TGTGCCAGCAGTCCCATGACTTTGGGCTACACCTTC
CASSPMTLGYTF
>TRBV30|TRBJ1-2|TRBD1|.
TGTGCCTGGACCACAGGGGGCGATGGCTACACCTTC
CAWTTGGDGYTF
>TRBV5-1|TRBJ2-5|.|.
TGCGCCAGCAGCCCGTCCCAGAGGGAGACCCAGTACTTC
CASSPSQRETQYF
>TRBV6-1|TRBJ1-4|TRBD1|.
TGTGCCAGCCAAATCCTTACAGGGGGCGAAAAACTGTTTTTT
CASQILTGGEKLFF
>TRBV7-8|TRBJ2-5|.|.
TGTGCCAGCCGATTCGTGGTGTCAGGAAATTTACAAGAGACCCAGTACTTC
CASRFVVSGNLQETQYF
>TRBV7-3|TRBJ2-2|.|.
TGTGCCAGCAGCCCCCGCCCATACTTCACCGGGGAGCTGTTTTTT
CASSPRPYFTGELFF
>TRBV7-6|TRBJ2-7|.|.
TGTGCCAGTAGTCGTCTAGAGACCTCCTACGAGCAGTACTTC
CASSRLETSYEQYF
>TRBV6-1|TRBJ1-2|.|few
TGTGCCAGCAGTGAAGGGGCCAGATCCTATGGCTACACCTTC
CASSEGARSYGYTF
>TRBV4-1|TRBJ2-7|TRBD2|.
TGCGCCAGCAGCCAAGAATTTAGCGGGGGATTCTACGAGCAGTACTTC
CASSQEFSGGFYEQYF
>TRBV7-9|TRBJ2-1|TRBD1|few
TGTGCCAGCAGCGACCGGGACAGGAAACCAAATGAGCAGTTCTTC
CASSDRDRKPNEQFF
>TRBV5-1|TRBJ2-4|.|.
TGCGCCAGCAGCTTGGTCGAGGGCTATCCAAACATTCAGTACTTC
CASSLVEGYPNIQYF
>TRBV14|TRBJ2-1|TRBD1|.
TGTGCCAGCAGCCAAGGACAGGGCCCCTACAATGAGCAGTTCTTC
CASSQGQGPYNEQFF
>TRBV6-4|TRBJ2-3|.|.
TGTGCCAGCAGTGTTCAGGGGACCGGCACAGATACGCAGTATTTT
CASSVQGTGTDTQYF
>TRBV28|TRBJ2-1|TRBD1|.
TGTGCCAGCAGTCTCTTACCTTCGACCGACAGGGACCAGCAGTTCTTC
CASSLLPSTDRDQQFF
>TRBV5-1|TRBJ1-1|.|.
TGCGCCAGCAGCCCGGGATACAGGGTGACTGAAGCTTTCTTT
CASSPGYRVTEAFF
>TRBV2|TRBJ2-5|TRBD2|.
TGTGCCAGCAGGAAGACTAGCGTTCAAGAGACCCAGTACTTC
CASRKTSVQETQYF
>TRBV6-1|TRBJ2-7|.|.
TGTGCCAGCACCTCGACAGCCTATTACGAGCAGTACTTC
CASTSTAYYEQYF
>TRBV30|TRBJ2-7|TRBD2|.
TGTGCCTGGACCAAAACGGGGACTAGCGGGGTCAGGCAGTACTTC
CAWTKTGTSGVRQYF
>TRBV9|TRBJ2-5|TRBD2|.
TGTGCCAGCAGCGTAGGCGGGAGGGCCGATGAGACCCAGTACTTC
CASSVGGRADETQYF